The 25 T cell receptor beta chains below come from one sample, sequenced in a study of T cells in narcolepsy. Their antigens remain unidentified. The table came from immunoSEQ multiplex PCR; TCRdb's copy has only in-frame clones and leaves some out. The profile shows fewer than 550 clones, roughly 29% of them singletons. Sequenced sample: cultured CD4+ T cells from cerebrospinal fluid. Receptor source: a human donor with narcolepsy.

Note on this clone: A far bigger clonotype differs at one base, so this is likely a read error. The chain employs TRBV6-6 and TRBJ1-1, with D unresolved. CDR1 is MNHNY and CDR2 is SVGAGI in the germline V gene (reference sequence). The CDR3 extends over 14 amino acids. The CDR3 loop reads CASSFTTGLTGAFF. The CDR3 coding sequence is TGTGCCAGCAGTTTTACGACCGGGTTGACTGGAGCTTTCTTT.

The rearrangement joins TRBV27 to TRBJ1-5, with 7 positions matching TRBD1. Germline V lookup: CDR1 MNHEY, CDR2 SMNVEV (reference sequence). Losses at the gene ends were 6 bases for V and 2 bases for J; bases not matched to a gene: 4. CDR3 length: 14 residues. The CDR3 reads CASRTGTGNQPQHF. In DNA form, the CDR3 reads TGTGCCAGCAGAACCGGGACAGGCAATCAGCCCCAGCATTTT.

Comments on this clone: A single base is all that separates this from a far larger clone, so a read error is likely. The same CDR3 is also encoded by other DNA sequences in this sample. The chain combines TRBV11-1 with TRBJ2-5; D gene uncertain. This CDR3 comprises 13 residues. Germline CDR1 reads SGHAT; CDR2 reads FQDESV (reference sequence). V lost 5 bases and J lost 4, with 11 bases in between. The CDR3 bases are TGTGCCAGCAGCCAACAATTCGGAGAGACCCAGTACTTC. Translated, it gives CASSQQFGETQYF.

Concerning this clone itself: Its ends do not fully match the called genes, so a read error is possible. Other DNA sequences in this sample translate to the same CDR3. The genes are TRBV11-2 and TRBJ2-1; TRBD2 might be the D (6 bases). Germline lookup yields CDR1 SGHAT and CDR2 FQNNGV. This CDR3 is 16 amino acids long. In DNA form, the CDR3 reads TGCGCCAGCAGCCGATCGGGTAGCGGAGCCTACAATGAGCAGTTCTTC. It yields the protein CASSRSGSGAYNEQFF.

This clone came up a few times. V gene TRBV27 combines with J gene TRBJ1-1; TRBD1 matches at 8 bases. From germline, CDR1 is MNHEY and CDR2 SMNVEV (reference sequence). CDR3 length: 15 amino acids. The V segment lost 0 bases and the J segment 6 bases; nucleotides outside the gene matches: 6. The CDR3 sequence: CASSLSGTGSPEAFF. The DNA of the CDR3 is TGTGCCAGCAGTTTATCCGGGACAGGATCTCCTGAAGCTTTCTTT.

Comments on this clone: A far larger clone is one nucleotide away, so this likely arose from a read error. V and J are TRBV5-1 and TRBJ2-1; 9 nucleotides align to TRBD2. Trimming at V came to 0 bases and at J to 15 bases, leaving 10 bases not matched to a gene. Germline loops: CDR1 SGHRS, CDR2 YFSETQ. The CDR3 consists of 14 residues. The CDR3 sequence: CASSLVSCGRAVFF. CDR3 sequence (DNA): TGCGCCAGCAGCTTGGTCTCTTGCGGGAGGGCTGTGTTCTTC.

The J gene is TRBJ2-5, the V gene TRBV4-1; no clear D. CDR3 size: 13 residues. V was cut by 2 bases and J by 4 bases, with 8 bases left in between. CDR1 and CDR2 from the germline V gene are MGHRA and YSYEKL. Here the CDR3 reads CASSQQFGETQYF. The CDR3 DNA follows: TGCGCCAGCAGCCAACAATTCGGAGAGACCCAGTACTTC.

This sequence joins TRBV19 and TRBJ2-1; the match to TRBD2 covers 14 bases. Trimming cost V 6 bases and J 6 bases; bases outside gene matches: 7. Germline CDR1 is LNHDA and CDR2 is SQIVND (reference sequence). This CDR3 spans 16 amino acids. CDR3 bases: TGTGCCAGTAGACCCGTGACTAGCGGGAGGGTCAATGAGCAGTTCTTC. As protein: CASRPVTSGRVNEQFF.

As to this clone: With a far larger clone one base away, a read error is the likely cause. The genes are TRBV29-1 and TRBJ2-5, with TRBD1 identical over 10 bases. The end of the DNA fits TRBJ2-7 better, so the J call may be wrong. The CDR3 has 13 amino acids. Germline CDR1 reads SQVTM; CDR2 reads ANQGSEA. The CDR3 sequence is CSARDRGTSEQYF. The CDR3 bases are TGCAGCGCCCGGGACAGGGGTACCAGCGAGCAGTACTTC.

This clone was counted between two and nine times. The genes are TRBV5-1 and TRBJ2-5; the D is unclear. Trimming left V 4 bases short and J 4 bases short, with 11 bases between. The CDR3 spans 13 residues. CDR1 and CDR2 (germline): SGHRS, YFSETQ. For the CDR3, the DNA is TGCGCCAGCAGCCAACAATTCGGAGAGACCCAGTACTTC. Its translation is CASSQQFGETQYF.

This clone was picked up a small number of times. The J gene is TRBJ2-1, the V gene TRBV7-8; D is unresolved. Trimming removed 2 bases at V and 6 bases at J, with 2 bases between. CDR1 SGHVS and CDR2 FQNEAQ come from the germline V gene. This CDR3 spans 11 amino acids. As DNA, the CDR3 is TGTGCCAGCAGCTTAATCAATGAGCAGTTCTTC. Its protein is CASSLINEQFF.

The chain joins TRBV6-8 to TRBJ2-7; 10 positions match TRBD2. After removal of 0 bases from V and 6 bases from J, the junction contained 5 bases not matched to a gene. From germline, CDR1 is MNHGY and CDR2 SAAAGT. There are 15 residues in the CDR3. In DNA form, the CDR3 reads TGTGCCAGCAGTTACTCGTTTCTAGCGGGAGTCGAGCAGTACTTC. Translating it yields CASSYSFLAGVEQYF.

About this clone itself: A far larger clone is a single base away, which makes a read error likely. Other DNA sequences in this sample translate to the same CDR3. V is TRBV4-3 and J is TRBJ2-5; D unresolved. Germline V gives CDR1 LGHNA, CDR2 YSLEER. The length of the CDR3 is 13 residues. The CDR3 reads CASSQQFGETQYF. In DNA form, the CDR3 reads TGCGCCAGCAGCCAACAATTCGGAGAGACGCAGTACTTC.

The CDR3 sequence: CSARDRGTNEQFF. The CDR3 DNA is TGCAGCGCCCGGGACAGGGGTACCAATGAGCAGTTCTTC. This chain joins TRBV29-1 and TRBJ2-1; 10 bases align to TRBD1. The trim removed 7 bases at V and 6 bases at J, leaving 6 bases unmatched. The CDR3 covers 13 residues. Germline CDR1 and CDR2: SQVTM and ANQGSEA.

V and J are TRBV7-9 and TRBJ2-7; D gene uncertain. The CDR3 runs 16 residues. Trimming removed 3 bases from V and 9 bases from J, with 24 bases in between. CDR1 and CDR2 from the germline V gene are SEHNR and FQNEAQ (reference sequence). The CDR3 coding sequence is TGTGCCAGCAGCTTGTGGCAGGTCAATGCCATACGAGGGCAGTACTTC. Translating gives CASSLWQVNAIRGQYF.

This clone was picked up one time. In DNA form, the CDR3 reads TGTGCCAGCAGCTTAATAGCGGGAAGTAGTTACAATGAGCAGTTCTTC. It encodes CASSLIAGSSYNEQFF. The V gene is TRBV7-3, the J gene TRBJ2-1; 8 bases map to TRBD2. After removal of 1 base from V and 4 bases from J, the junction contained 6 bases not matched to a gene. Germline assignment: CDR1 SGHTA and CDR2 FQGTGA. There are 16 residues in the CDR3.

This clone was seen only a few times. The rearrangement joins TRBV5-8 to TRBJ2-3; D ambiguous. The germline CDR1 and CDR2 sequences are SGHTS and YDEGEE. The CDR3 totals 14 residues. The germline V and J ends were trimmed by 4 bases and 2 bases, with 11 bases remaining between them. This CDR3 reads CASSQGGNTDTQYF. The DNA of the CDR3 is TGTGCCAGCAGCCAAGGCGGAAACACAGATACGCAGTATTTT.

This clone is hyperexpanded within its sample. As DNA, the CDR3 is TGTGCCAGCAGTCCAACGGGACTGAATAATGAAAAACTGTTTTTT. Translation: CASSPTGLNNEKLFF. The rearrangement uses TRBV28 and TRBJ1-4; D is possibly TRBD1 (5 bases). CDR1 is MDHEN, CDR2 SYDVKM, per germline. Trimming removed 5 bases from V and 4 bases from J, with 14 bases in between. This CDR3 has 15 amino acids.

The rearrangement uses TRBV11-2 and TRBJ2-7; D ambiguous. Germline V gene lookup returns CDR1 SGHAT and CDR2 FQNNGV. V lost 6 bases, J lost 5 bases, and 11 bases lay in between. The CDR3 extends over 12 amino acids. CDR3: CASSADWNEQYF. CDR3 DNA sequence: TGTGCCAGCAGTGCCGATTGGAACGAGCAGTACTTC.

Comments on this clone: A far larger clone is just one base off, so this is likely a read error. At the DNA level, this CDR3 is encoded by other sequences in the same sample as well. The rearrangement uses TRBV6-6 and TRBJ2-2; D unclear. CDR1 MNHNY and CDR2 SVGAGI come from the germline V gene (reference sequence). This CDR3 comprises 13 residues. This CDR3 reads CALLAQNTGELFF. DNA of the CDR3: TGTGCCTTATTAGCACAGAACACGGGGGAGCTGTTTTTT.

In its sample, this clone ranks as hyperexpanded. The chain links TRBV5-1 to TRBJ1-1; 8 nucleotides line up with TRBD1. The CDR3 contains 17 residues. J was trimmed by 4 bases and V by 4 bases; bases with no gene match: 15. Per germline, CDR1 SGHRS and CDR2 YFSETQ. For the CDR3, the DNA is TGCGCCAGCAGCCCTGGGATCAGGGGGCGGGAGTCCACTGAAGCTTTCTTT. Translation: CASSPGIRGRESTEAFF.

The chain employs TRBV6-5 and TRBJ2-2; D call uncertain. Trimming pared 11 bases from V and 1 base from J, leaving 11 bases between. This CDR3 contains 13 residues. Per the germline V gene, CDR1 is MNHEY and CDR2 is SVGAGI. This chain's CDR3 is CALLAQNTGELFF. The CDR3, as DNA: TGTGCCTTATTAGCACAGAACACCGGGGAGCTGTTTTTT.

In its sample, this clone was seen a few times. The CDR3, as DNA: TGTGCCAGCAGCTTCGGGGAAAACCCGGACGGGCAGTACTTC. It yields the protein CASSFGENPDGQYF. The V call is TRBV7-6, the J call TRBJ2-7, with D possibly being TRBD2 (5 bases). CDR3 size: 14 residues. CDR1 SGHVS and CDR2 FNYEAQ come from the germline V gene. V lost 3 bases to trimming and J lost 9 bases, with 18 bases between them. Based on the CDR3 plus reference TRBV7-6 and TRBJ2-7, the full variable domain is GAGVSQSPRYKVTKRGQDVALRCDPISGHVSLYWYRQALGQGPEFLTYFNYEAQQDKSGLPNDRFSAERPEGSISTLTIQRTEQRDSAMYRCASSFGENPDGQYFGPGTRLTVT.

Details on this clone: Its ends do not fully match the called genes, so a read error is possible. The genes are TRBV9 and TRBJ2-7, with TRBD2 matching 7 bases. The CDR3 has 14 amino acids. Germline CDR1 SGDLS, CDR2 YYNGEE. CDR3 sequence: CASSVEGGRGELYF. The CDR3 coding sequence is TGTGCCAGCAGCGTAGAGGGAGGGCGCGGGGAGCTGTACTTC.

The rearrangement uses TRBV9 and TRBJ2-2, with D tentatively TRBD2 (5 bases). The length of the CDR3 is 15 residues. V dropped 8 bases and J dropped 7 bases, with 21 bases sitting between them. Germline CDR1 is SGDLS and CDR2 is YYNGEE. The CDR3 reads CASSTPGLSNGELFF. DNA of the CDR3: TGTGCCAGTAGCACACCGGGATTGAGCAACGGGGAGCTGTTTTTT.